The 21 T cell receptor beta chains listed next were all sequenced from one sample in a study of blood T cell repertoires in COVID-19. Method: immunoSEQ multiplex PCR; TCRdb's copy keeps in-frame clones and lacks some. Of 200,000 to 250,000 clones in the sample, roughly 87% were seen once. Specimen: peripheral blood. These receptor sequences come from a woman aged 18 to 35 who had recovered from COVID-19.

The gene calls are TRBV7-6 and TRBJ2-3, with D possibly being TRBD2 (5 bases). In germline, CDR1 is SGHVS, CDR2 FNYEAQ. The V gene lost 5 bases and the J gene lost 3 bases, with 15 bases spanning the gap. The CDR3 has 15 amino acids. CDR3 protein: CASSLVAWGTDTQYF. CDR3 nucleotide sequence: TGTGCCAGCAGCCTAGTAGCGTGGGGTACAGATACGCAGTATTTT.

The chain employs TRBV19 and TRBJ1-4, with D hard to call. CDR3 size: 13 residues. Trimming removed 4 bases at V and 7 bases at J, with 10 bases between. From germline, CDR1 is LNHDA and CDR2 SQIVND (reference sequence). CDR3 nucleotides: TGTGCCAGTAGTACGAAGGCAGGTGAAAAACTGTTTTTT. This encodes CASSTKAGEKLFF.

The chain links TRBV30 to TRBJ2-3; TRBD2 agrees at 7 bases. Germline V gives CDR1 GTSNPN, CDR2 SVGIG (reference sequence). The V and J ends lost 4 bases and 3 bases, in that order; junction bases with no gene match: 10. This CDR3 has 15 residues. The DNA of the CDR3 is TGTGCCTGGACCTTTCAGCGGGGCGGGACAGATACGCAGTATTTT. Encoded protein: CAWTFQRGGTDTQYF.

The V gene is TRBV30, the J gene TRBJ2-2; the match to TRBD2 covers 7 bases. CDR1 GTSNPN and CDR2 SVGIG come from the germline V gene (reference sequence). CDR3 length equals 12 residues. In DNA form, the CDR3 reads TGTGCGGCGGGAGTAGGAGCCGGGGAGCTGTTTTTT. Protein: CAAGVGAGELFF.

The V gene is TRBV5-1, the J gene TRBJ2-3, with 8 bases matching TRBD1. The J segment lost 3 bases and the V segment lost 4 bases, leaving 7 bases of the junction unmatched. The CDR3 spans 15 residues. CDR1 is SGHRS, CDR2 YFSETQ, per germline. CDR3 residues: CASSTTGGETDTQYF. In nucleotides, the CDR3 is TGCGCCAGCAGCACCACAGGGGGAGAAACAGATACGCAGTATTTT.

V and J are TRBV7-3 and TRBJ1-1; 7 bases match TRBD1. Germline V gives CDR1 SGHTA, CDR2 FQGTGA. With V trimmed by 6 bases and J by 1 base, 5 bases remained unmatched. The CDR3 is made up of 14 amino acids. CDR3 residues: CASSFGQANTEAFF. The DNA of the CDR3 is TGTGCCAGCAGTTTCGGACAGGCGAACACTGAAGCTTTCTTT.

The gene calls are TRBV7-8 and TRBJ1-2; TRBD1 aligns across 7 bases. CDR1 is SGHVS and CDR2 is FQNEAQ in the germline V gene. V shed 6 bases, J shed 7 bases, and the junction held 11 bases outside the gene matches. There are 14 residues in the CDR3. DNA of the CDR3: TGTGCCAGCAGTCATAGTAAGGGGGCTGGTGGCTACACCTTC. Its translation is CASSHSKGAGGYTF.

This clone was picked up a small number of times. The rearrangement joins TRBV9 to TRBJ2-2, with 10 bases identical to TRBD1. The CDR3 consists of 16 residues. V trimming: 3 bases; J trimming: 4 bases; junction bases outside the gene matches: 6. The V gene's germline CDR1 is SGDLS and CDR2 YYNGEE. CDR3 DNA sequence: TGTGCCAGCAGCGCTGGACAGGGGGGTATCACCGGGGAGCTGTTTTTT. Amino acid sequence: CASSAGQGGITGELFF.

V gene TRBV6-1 combines with J gene TRBJ1-5, with D possibly being TRBD1 (6 bases). CDR1 and CDR2 (germline): MNHNS, SASEGT. V dropped 2 bases and J dropped 5 bases, with 16 bases sitting between them. The CDR3 runs to 16 residues. CDR3: CASSEPWGRGYQPQHF. The CDR3 DNA sequence: TGTGCCAGCAGTGAACCGTGGGGCAGGGGATATCAGCCCCAGCATTTT.

The V and J genes are TRBV3-1 (or the pseudogene TRBV3-2) and TRBJ1-3; no clear D gene. V was trimmed by 5 bases and J by 3 bases, leaving 14 bases between them. Germline V gene lookup returns CDR1 LGHDT and CDR2 YNNKEL (reference sequence). This CDR3 comprises 15 residues. As DNA, the CDR3 is TGTGCCAGCAGCTCAGGCGCTCCTGGTGGAAACACCATATATTTT. Protein: CASSSGAPGGNTIYF.

The V and J genes are TRBV9 and TRBJ1-5, with a possible D match to TRBD1 (5 bases). The CDR3 has 15 residues. The V gene's germline CDR1 is SGDLS and CDR2 YYNGEE. V lost 4 bases to trimming and J lost 1 base, with 12 bases between them. The chain's CDR3 is CASSLAGLSNQPQHF. The CDR3 bases are TGTGCCAGCAGCCTGGCAGGGCTCAGCAATCAGCCCCAGCATTTT.

V usage is TRBV6-6 and J usage is TRBJ1-5; D is unclear. V gave up 6 bases and J gave up 0 bases, with 9 bases separating them. The germline gives CDR1 MNHNY, CDR2 SVGAGI (reference sequence). CDR3 length: 14 amino acids. The CDR3 reads CASSEDNSNQPQHF. The CDR3 DNA sequence: TGTGCCAGCAGCGAAGACAATAGCAATCAGCCCCAGCATTTT.

This chain links TRBV5-1 with TRBJ1-1; D is uncertain. Deletions cut 2 bases from V and 4 bases from J, with 15 bases between. The CDR3 is made up of 15 amino acids. CDR1 is SGHRS and CDR2 is YFSETQ in the germline V gene. CDR3 in amino acids: CASSFSLARGTEAFF. The CDR3 region has the DNA TGCGCCAGCAGCTTTTCATTAGCAAGAGGCACTGAAGCTTTCTTT. Looking up the rest from reference TRBV5-1 and TRBJ1-1 gives the full variable domain: KAGVTQTPRYLIKTRGQQVTLSCSPISGHRSVSWYQQTPGQGLQFLFEYFSETQRNKGNFPGRFSGRQFSNSRSEMNVSTLELGDSALYLCASSFSLARGTEAFFGQGTRLTVV.

This chain connects TRBV6-6 to TRBJ1-1; 10 positions match TRBD1. The CDR3 is 16 residues long. The V gene's germline CDR1 is MNHNY and CDR2 SVGAGI (reference sequence). With V trimmed by 8 bases and J by 1 base, 10 bases remained unmatched. The CDR3 nucleotides read TGTGCCAGCCCTCGGGACAGGGGCCCTCCGAACACTGAAGCTTTCTTT. Translated, it gives CASPRDRGPPNTEAFF.

The J gene is TRBJ2-7, the V gene TRBV7-2; 14 bases line up with TRBD2. CDR3 length equals 18 residues. V was clipped by 1 base and J by 3 bases; unmatched bases: 8. Looked up from germline, CDR1 is SGHTA and CDR2 is FQGNSA. The CDR3 DNA reads TGTGCCAGCAGCTTAGTGGGACTAGCGGGAGCAGGGGACTACGAGCAGTACTTC. Amino acids: CASSLVGLAGAGDYEQYF.

This sequence joins TRBV7-2 and TRBJ1-6, with 7 nucleotides matching TRBD1. Germline trimming cut 5 bases from V and 11 bases from J; bases unmatched to any gene: 9. Germline assignment: CDR1 SGHTA and CDR2 FQGNSA. The CDR3 spans 14 residues. CDR3 region: CASSPDRDGPPLHF. The CDR3, as DNA: TGTGCCAGCAGCCCTGACAGGGACGGACCACCCCTCCACTTT.

The gene calls are TRBV10-3 and TRBJ1-1; the D gene is possibly TRBD1 (5 bases). This CDR3 has 14 amino acids. The germline V and J ends were trimmed by 3 bases and 1 base, with 9 bases remaining between them. The V gene's germline CDR1 is ENHRY and CDR2 SYGVKD. The CDR3 DNA reads as TGTGCCATCAGTGACCCAACAGGGAACACTGAAGCTTTCTTT. As protein: CAISDPTGNTEAFF.

The rearrangement links TRBV7-3 to TRBJ2-3; 9 bases are a match to TRBD2. This CDR3 spans 21 amino acids. In germline, CDR1 is SGHTA, CDR2 FQGTGA. Losses at the gene ends were 1 base for V and 1 base for J; bases not matched to a gene: 18. The CDR3 is CASSLNPSLVLAGEGTDTQYF. The DNA of the CDR3 is TGTGCCAGCAGCTTAAACCCCTCCCTTGTGTTAGCGGGAGAAGGCACAGATACGCAGTATTTT. The variable domain in full, with the rest retrieved from reference TRBV7-3 and TRBJ2-3, is GAGVSQTPSNKVTEKGKYVELRCDPISGHTALYWYRQSLGQGPEFLIYFQGTGAADDSGLPNDRFFAVRPEGSVSTLKIQRTERGDSAVYLCASSLNPSLVLAGEGTDTQYFGPGTRLTVL.

The J gene is TRBJ2-7, the V gene TRBV12-3 or TRBV12-4, with 7 bases identical to TRBD2. The CDR3 sequence is 13 residues long. Trimming took 3 bases from V and 3 from J; bases not matched to a gene: 2. The CDR3 loop is CASSLRTSYEQYF. DNA for the CDR3: TGTGCCAGCAGTTTGAGGACTAGCTACGAGCAGTACTTC.

The table lists this clone with a few counts. The rearrangement links TRBV3-1 (or the pseudogene TRBV3-2) to TRBJ1-2; D uncertain. Germline V lookup: CDR1 LGHDT, CDR2 YNNKEL (reference sequence). V shed 4 bases and J shed 8 bases, with 8 bases lying between them. The CDR3 loop spans 11 amino acids. DNA for the CDR3: TGTGCCAGCAGCCGCGCGGGGGGCTACACCTTC. It is translated as CASSRAGGYTF.

This chain joins TRBV6-5 and TRBJ1-2; D is possibly TRBD1 (5 bases). V dropped 3 bases and J dropped 8 bases, with 7 bases sitting between them. The CDR3 sequence is 11 residues long. Germline CDR1 is MNHEY and CDR2 is SVGAGI. CDR3: CASSYRGGYTF. The DNA of the CDR3 is TGTGCCAGCAGTTATAGGGGAGGCTACACCTTC.